Listed here is a single T cell receptor (beta chain). Its antigen is unidentified. This sample stems from a study of cytomegalovirus exposure and HLA in healthy donors. Repertoires were generated with immunoSEQ multiplex PCR, while TCRdb's copy carries only in-frame clones and drops some. The sample lists 150,000 to 200,000 clones; less than 95% were seen once. Donors were drawn from the 120-subject validation cohort, separate from the approximately 700-subject first cohort. The germline gives CDR1 ENHRY, CDR2 SYGVKD. V was clipped by 8 bases and J by 2 bases; unmatched bases: 10. The CDR3 contains 15 residues. Study outcomes and limitations: The tendency of first-cohort TCR clusters to co-occur in the roughly 130 validation repertoires was the finding of a later analysis. Cytomegalovirus association was listed for 150 or so TCR beta chains.

Sequencing was carried out using PBMCs. The receptor comes from a woman aged 18-29 years in good health and CMV-seropositive. The chain couples TRBV10-3 to TRBJ2-3, with 7 positions matching TRBD2. CDR3 residues: CAIGSGGGLTDTQYF. In nucleotides, the CDR3 is TGTGCCATCGGAAGTGGCGGGGGACTCACAGATACGCAGTATTTT.